These T cell receptor beta chains were read from a single sample in a study of blood T cells in healthy people across ages. In TCRdb, the 5' RACE reads were re-called with MiXCR into one record per CDR3 protein. The repertoire holds roughly 800,000 distinct CDR3 sequences, with about three fifths as singletons. The source material was blood. The receptor source for this set is a man aged 25-40 years in good health. Each CDR3 is given with its conserved first and last residue. Each record gives: clone size, V gene, D gene, J gene, CDR3 DNA, CDR3 protein. D genes are given only for firm matches. Expanded clones are given a class, and other clones once, few, many or no size at all.

>NA|TRBV11-2|TRBD2|TRBJ2-1
TGTGCCAGCAGCTTGGAACTAGCGGGAAAGGAGCAGTTCTTC
CASSLELAGKEQFF
>NA|TRBV20-1|TRBD1|TRBJ1-6
TGCAGTGCTCAGGACAGGGGCAATTCACCCCTCCACTTT
CSAQDRGNSPLHF
>NA|TRBV7-2|NA|TRBJ2-5
TGTGCCAGCAGCCTAAACTGGGGTTTAGATGAGCAGTACTTC
CASSLNWGLDEQYF
>few|TRBV20-1|NA|TRBJ2-7
TGCAGTGCGAAGAGCAACGAGCAGTACTTC
CSAKSNEQYF
>NA|TRBV7-2|NA|TRBJ1-2
TGTGCCAGCGGCTTTTTGGGCTACACCTTC
CASGFLGYTF
>NA|TRBV6-1|NA|TRBJ2-7
TGTGCCAGCAGTGAACTGGGACTCTACGAGCAGTACTTC
CASSELGLYEQYF
>NA|TRBV2|NA|TRBJ2-1
TGTGCCAACAATGAGCAGTTCTTC
CANNEQFF
>NA|TRBV20-1|NA|TRBJ1-3
TGCAGTGCTAGAGGCAAGCTACACCTAAAAGGAAACTCTGGAAACACCATATATTTT
CSARGKLHLKGNSGNTIYF
>NA|TRBV12-3/TRBV12-4|NA|TRBJ2-7
TGTGCCAGCAGTTTAATTCAAGGCAGGCTTTCCTACGAGCAGTACTTC
CASSLIQGRLSYEQYF
>NA|TRBV20-1|NA|TRBJ2-7
TGCAGTGCCAGGCGGCCTCCCCAGAGCGGGCAGTACTTC
CSARRPPQSGQYF
>few|TRBV2|TRBD2|TRBJ2-5
TGTGCCAGCAGTGCGGATGTAGCGGGGACCCAGTACTTC
CASSADVAGTQYF
>NA|TRBV2|NA|TRBJ1-2
TGTGCCAGCAGTGAACTCGCAGGGGTAGGCGGCTACACCTTC
CASSELAGVGGYTF
>once|TRBV20-1|NA|TRBJ2-7
TGCAGTCTTAAATCGCAGGGGTACGAGCAGTACTTC
CSLKSQGYEQYF
>NA|TRBV4-1|NA|TRBJ1-2
TGCGCCAGCAGCCAAGATCGGACGGGGGCCTTTAACTATGGCTACACCTTC
CASSQDRTGAFNYGYTF
>NA|TRBV5-1|NA|TRBJ2-7
TGCGCCAGCAGCGTGGGAGCAGGGACCTACGAGCAGTACTTC
CASSVGAGTYEQYF
>NA|TRBV20-1|NA|TRBJ2-5
TGCAGTGTCAGCCGTCCTGAAGCAGAGACCCAGTACTTC
CSVSRPEAETQYF
>NA|TRBV24-1|NA|TRBJ2-3
TGTGCCACCACCACCGGGTCCACAGATACGCAGTATTTT
CATTTGSTDTQYF
>once|TRBV2|NA|TRBJ1-1
TGTGCCAGTCGGACCGGAAAGGTGAACACTGAAGCTTTCTTT
CASRTGKVNTEAFF
>NA|TRBV9|TRBD1|TRBJ2-2
TGTGCCAGCAGCACATCCGGACAGGGCATCACCGGGGAGCTGTTTTTT
CASSTSGQGITGELFF
>NA|TRBV7-2|NA|TRBJ2-1
TGTGCCAGCAGCCCCCAGGAGAGGGACCCCTACTACAATGAGCAGTTCTTC
CASSPQERDPYYNEQFF
>NA|TRBV12-3/TRBV12-4|NA|TRBJ1-1
TGTGCCAGCAGTTTAGTTGGGGGAGGGGCTTTCTTT
CASSLVGGGAFF
>few|TRBV6-5|TRBD2|TRBJ2-3
TGTGCCAGCAGTTACGCGGGGGGCCTGAGAGATACGCAGTATTTT
CASSYAGGLRDTQYF
>NA|TRBV7-2|TRBD2|TRBJ2-1
TGTGCCAGCAGCCGTCGGGGGGGGCTAGCGGACGACGTGAGCTCCTACAATGAGCAGTTCTTC
CASSRRGGLADDVSSYNEQFF
>NA|TRBV7-2|TRBD2|TRBJ2-5
TGTGCCAGCAGCCCAGGGGCGGGAGGGCCTTTTGAGACCCAGTACTTC
CASSPGAGGPFETQYF
>NA|TRBV7-8|TRBD2|TRBJ2-2
TGTGCCAGCAGCTTAGAAGGACTAGCGATAAAATTGGCCGGGGAGCTGTTTTTT
CASSLEGLAIKLAGELFF
>NA|TRBV7-2|NA|TRBJ1-2
TGTGCCAGCAGCTTAGGTATACCTAACGATGGCTACACCTTC
CASSLGIPNDGYTF
>NA|TRBV3-1|TRBD1|TRBJ2-6
TGTGCCAGCAGCCGAGACGCTCCGGGACAGGGGGCTGCTGGGGCCAACGTCCTGACTTTC
CASSRDAPGQGAAGANVLTF
>NA|TRBV20-1|NA|TRBJ2-1
TGCAGTGCTAGAGTATGGGGACGAGACAATGAGCAGTTCTTC
CSARVWGRDNEQFF
>few|TRBV6-2/TRBV6-3|NA|TRBJ2-4
TGTGCCAGCAGTTTACCCTCCAGTGGCACCAAAAACATTCAGTACTTC
CASSLPSSGTKNIQYF
>few|TRBV7-9|NA|TRBJ2-5
TGTGCCAGCAGCTCCTCCCCACTAGGATCGGGGACCCAGTACTTC
CASSSSPLGSGTQYF
>once|TRBV27|TRBD2|TRBJ2-1
TGTGCCAGCAGTACCATAGCGGGGGGGTACAATGAGCAGTTCTTC
CASSTIAGGYNEQFF
>NA|TRBV20-1|TRBD2|TRBJ2-3
TGCAGTCGGACCAGAGCGGGAGAATACACAGATACGCAGTATTTT
CSRTRAGEYTDTQYF
>NA|TRBV20-1|TRBD2|TRBJ2-1
TGCAGTGCGACCCGAGCGGGGGGGTCCTACAATGAGCAGTTCTTC
CSATRAGGSYNEQFF
>NA|TRBV10-3|NA|TRBJ2-7
TGTGCCATCAGTGCGTCAACTACAGGAGAGCAGTACTTC
CAISASTTGEQYF
>few|TRBV7-2|TRBD2|TRBJ2-5
TGTGCCAGCAGCTCCCGACTAGCGGGGGGGCAGAAGACCCAGTACTTC
CASSSRLAGGQKTQYF
>NA|TRBV20-1|TRBD2|TRBJ2-5
TGCAGTGCTAGAGATCTAACTAGCGGGCAAAAAGAGACCCAGTACTTC
CSARDLTSGQKETQYF
>few|TRBV20-1|NA|TRBJ2-1
TGCAGTGTGCCGGGGGGCTACAGCTCCTACAATGAGCAGTTCTTC
CSVPGGYSSYNEQFF
>NA|TRBV12-3/TRBV12-4|NA|TRBJ2-1
TGTGCCAGCACGTTCAGAGGGGGGGCCAATGAGCAGTTCTTC
CASTFRGGANEQFF
>NA|TRBV20-1|TRBD1|TRBJ2-7
TGCAGTGCTGGGGAACCGGACAGGGGGAACGAGCAGTACTTC
CSAGEPDRGNEQYF
>NA|TRBV7-2|TRBD2|TRBJ2-1
TGTGCCAGCAGCTTAGAAGCGGGAGGGCCAAATGAGCAGTTCTTC
CASSLEAGGPNEQFF
>few|TRBV7-6|NA|TRBJ2-7
TGTGCCAGCAGCCTCCGCCACGAAAGCTACGAGCAGTACTTC
CASSLRHESYEQYF